A selection of T cell receptor beta chains follows, all from one sample in a study of cytomegalovirus exposure and HLA in healthy donors. Sequencing was performed with immunoSEQ multiplex PCR; in TCRdb, only in-frame clones are kept and a portion is missing. The data show 140,000 or so clones, with 60% to 85% seen just once and about 2% held by the top ten. Sample: PBMCs. These receptors were obtained from a man between 35 and 55 years old in good health and CMV-seronegative. Each CDR3 is given without its conserved first and last residue. D genes are given only for firm matches.

V	J	D	CDR3
TRBV5-4	TRBJ2-7	TRBD1	ASSLGTGDNEQY
TRBV23-1	NA	NA	ASSRNPGTGEREDSYEQY
TRBV19	TRBJ2-7	NA	ATTQAERASHEQY
TRBV7-2	NA	TRBD2	ASSLVVTSGGAEQY
TRBV15	TRBJ2-1	TRBD1	ATSRDRTGGRNEQF
TRBV25-1	TRBJ2-7	NA	ASSILAYEQY
TRBV5-6	TRBJ1-2	TRBD1	ASSRGQSAPYGYT
TRBV6-5	TRBJ2-7	NA	ASGPSYEQY
TRBV5-1	TRBJ1-5	NA	ASSPGDRPANQPQH
TRBV30	TRBJ2-5	TRBD2	AWSEGLAGKGETQY
TRBV9	TRBJ2-5	NA	ASSVATNHLPTRILQETQY
TRBV7-6	TRBJ2-5	TRBD2	ASSLAGRLAEETQY
TRBV7-2	TRBJ2-2	TRBD1	ASSLARQGASGELF
TRBV4-2	TRBJ2-1	NA	ASSQEYPPWNEQF
TRBV5-1	TRBJ1-1	NA	ASSLGSHRADNTEAF
TRBV20-1	TRBJ2-5	NA	SATLVREQY
TRBV28	TRBJ1-1	TRBD1	ASSLSRDRTLNTEAF
TRBV2	TRBJ1-2	TRBD1	ASSGQGADYGYT
TRBV4-1	TRBJ1-1	NA	ASSQSRYTEAF
TRBV2	TRBJ1-5	NA	ASSEALQGTQPQH
TRBV5-1	TRBJ1-1	NA	ASSQGGGYTEAF
TRBV7-9	TRBJ1-6	TRBD1	ASSSNRDSSNSPLH
TRBV11-2	TRBJ2-2	NA	ASSLPTVFLSNTGELF
TRBV5-1	TRBJ1-4	TRBD1	ASSQDRGLVTNEKLF
TRBV7-9	TRBJ2-1	NA	ASSIRDTSYNEQF
TRBV19	TRBJ2-1	TRBD2	ASSRSRGSGKRSYNEQF
TRBV19	TRBJ2-3	TRBD1	ASARVGTGGTDTQY
TRBV27	TRBJ2-7	NA	ASSQTESYEQY
TRBV6-4	TRBJ1-2	TRBD1	ASSDSEQGAFGYT
TRBV25-1	TRBJ2-1	NA	ASSDFRGYYGEQF
TRBV30	TRBJ2-1	TRBD1	AWAPGQGYNEQF
TRBV28	TRBJ2-7	TRBD2	ASSLSQAGFSKSC
TRBV5-1	TRBJ2-1	TRBD2	ASSLVRTSGISEQF
TRBV29-1	TRBJ2-7	NA	SVTTSYEQY
TRBV27	TRBJ2-5	TRBD2	ASSGLAGGQETQY
TRBV28	TRBJ2-7	TRBD1	ASSFMGQGTYEQY
TRBV23-1	NA	NA	ASRVHGWKTYEQY
TRBV4-3	TRBJ1-3	TRBD1	ASSQEPQGSGNTIY
TRBV4-2	TRBJ2-6	TRBD2	ASSPSGSSGANVLT
TRBV28	TRBJ1-2	TRBD1	ASSFRGPTNYGYT
TRBV27	TRBJ2-2	TRBD2	ASSWRGTSQHTGELF
TRBV5-6	TRBJ1-2	NA	ASSLVQDYGYT
TRBV7-9	TRBJ2-1	NA	ASSPRTLSSYNEQF
TRBV7-2	TRBJ1-5	TRBD1	ASSSGQGKSNQPQH